The TCR beta chain under discussion was sequenced for a study of blood T cells in healthy people across ages. This clonotype was seen a single time. The CDR3 contains 14 residues. The J segment lost 4 bases and the V segment lost 7 bases, leaving 9 bases of the junction unmatched. Germline V gene sequence: CDR1 MNHEY, CDR2 SVGEGT. The use of a sample-barcoded 5' primer and a J-beta primer mix characterized a second PCR of roughly 6 to 11 cycles. From the 5' RACE reads, TCRdb called clonotypes with MiXCR, one entry per CDR3 protein. This table has 600,000 or so distinct CDR3 sequences, around a fifth appearing once.

Sequences were obtained from blood. V is TRBV6-2 or TRBV6-3 and J is TRBJ1-1, with 7 bases identical to TRBD1. This TCR was recovered from a man between 65 and 79 years old in good health. The CDR3 DNA reads as TGTGCCAGCAACGACAGGGCGGGTTTCACTGAAGCTTTCTTT. As protein: CASNDRAGFTEAFF.